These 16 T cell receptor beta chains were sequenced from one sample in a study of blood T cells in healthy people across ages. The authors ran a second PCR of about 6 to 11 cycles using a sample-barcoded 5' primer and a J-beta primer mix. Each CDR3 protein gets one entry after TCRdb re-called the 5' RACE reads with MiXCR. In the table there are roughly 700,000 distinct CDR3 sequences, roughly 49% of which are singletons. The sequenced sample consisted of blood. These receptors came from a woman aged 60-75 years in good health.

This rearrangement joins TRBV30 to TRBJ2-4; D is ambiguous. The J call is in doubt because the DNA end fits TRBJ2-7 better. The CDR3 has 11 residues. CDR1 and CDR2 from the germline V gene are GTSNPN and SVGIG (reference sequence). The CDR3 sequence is CAWSLAYEQYF. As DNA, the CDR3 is TGTGCCTGGAGTTTGGCATACGAGCAGTACTTC.

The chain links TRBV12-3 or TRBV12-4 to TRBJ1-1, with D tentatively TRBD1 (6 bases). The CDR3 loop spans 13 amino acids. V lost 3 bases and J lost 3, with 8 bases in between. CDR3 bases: TGTGCCAGCAGTTTGAAGGGGGACACTGAAGCTTTCTTT. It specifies CASSLKGDTEAFF.

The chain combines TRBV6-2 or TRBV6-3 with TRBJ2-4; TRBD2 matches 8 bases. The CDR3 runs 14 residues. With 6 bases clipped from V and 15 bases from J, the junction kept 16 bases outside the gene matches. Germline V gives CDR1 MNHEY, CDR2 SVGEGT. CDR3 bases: TGTGCCAGCAGCCCACTAGCGGCGACCTACGAGCGGTACTTC. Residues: CASSPLAATYERYF.

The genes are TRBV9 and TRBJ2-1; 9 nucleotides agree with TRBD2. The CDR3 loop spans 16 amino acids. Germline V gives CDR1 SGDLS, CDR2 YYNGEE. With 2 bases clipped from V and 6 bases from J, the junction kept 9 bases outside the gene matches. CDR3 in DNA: TGTGCCAGCAGCGTGGGTAGCGGGAGTAGTGGCAATGAGCAGTTCTTC. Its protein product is CASSVGSGSSGNEQFF.

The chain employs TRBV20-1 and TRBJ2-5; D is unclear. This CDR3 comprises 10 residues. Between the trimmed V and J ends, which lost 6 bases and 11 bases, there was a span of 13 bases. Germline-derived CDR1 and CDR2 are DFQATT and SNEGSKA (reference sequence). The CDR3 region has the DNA TGCAGTGCCCTCGACAATGAGCAGTACTTC. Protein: CSALDNEQYF.

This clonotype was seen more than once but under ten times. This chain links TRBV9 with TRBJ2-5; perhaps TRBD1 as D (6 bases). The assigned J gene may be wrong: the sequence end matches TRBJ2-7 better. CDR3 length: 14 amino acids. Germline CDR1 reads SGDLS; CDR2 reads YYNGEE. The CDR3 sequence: CASSVEGDRNEQYF. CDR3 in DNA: TGTGCCAGCAGCGTAGAGGGGGACCGAAACGAGCAGTACTTC.

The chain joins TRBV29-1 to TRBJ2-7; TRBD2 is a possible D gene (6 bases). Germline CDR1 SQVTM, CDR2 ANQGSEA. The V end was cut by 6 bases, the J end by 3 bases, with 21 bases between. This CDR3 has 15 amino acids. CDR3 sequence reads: CSVTVGGPRIYEQYF. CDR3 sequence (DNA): TGCAGCGTAACCGTCGGAGGGCCCCGTATCTACGAGCAGTACTTC.

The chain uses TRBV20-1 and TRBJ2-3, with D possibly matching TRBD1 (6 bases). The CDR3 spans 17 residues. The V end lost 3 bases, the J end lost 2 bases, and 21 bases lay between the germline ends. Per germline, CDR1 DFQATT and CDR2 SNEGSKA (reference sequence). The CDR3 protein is CSASPPAGAFFTDTQYF. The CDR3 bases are TGCAGTGCTAGTCCCCCTGCAGGGGCCTTCTTCACAGATACGCAGTATTTT.

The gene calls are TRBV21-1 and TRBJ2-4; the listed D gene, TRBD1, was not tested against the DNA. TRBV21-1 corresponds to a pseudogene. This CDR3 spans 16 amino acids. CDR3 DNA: TGTGCCAGCAGCAACACGGACAGGGTGGCCAAAAACATTCAGTACTTC. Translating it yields CASSNTDRVAKNIQYF.

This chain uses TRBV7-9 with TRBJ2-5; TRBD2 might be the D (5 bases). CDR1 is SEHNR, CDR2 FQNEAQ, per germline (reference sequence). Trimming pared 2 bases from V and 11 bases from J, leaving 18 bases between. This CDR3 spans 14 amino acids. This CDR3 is CASSLNLGANEQYF. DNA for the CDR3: TGTGCCAGCAGCTTAAACCTGGGAGCTAATGAGCAGTACTTC.

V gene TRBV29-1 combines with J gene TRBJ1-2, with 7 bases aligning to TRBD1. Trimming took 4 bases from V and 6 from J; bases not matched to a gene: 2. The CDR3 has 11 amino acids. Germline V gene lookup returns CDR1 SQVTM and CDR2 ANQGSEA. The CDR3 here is CSVGGTDGYTF. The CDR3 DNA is TGCAGCGTTGGGGGGACAGATGGCTACACCTTC.

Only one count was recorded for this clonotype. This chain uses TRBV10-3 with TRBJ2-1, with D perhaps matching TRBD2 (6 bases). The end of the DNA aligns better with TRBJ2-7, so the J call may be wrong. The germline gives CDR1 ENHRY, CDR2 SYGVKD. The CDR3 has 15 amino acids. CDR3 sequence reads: CAISEAGSSYNEQYF. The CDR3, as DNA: TGTGCCATCAGTGAAGCGGGTAGCTCCTACAATGAGCAGTACTTC.

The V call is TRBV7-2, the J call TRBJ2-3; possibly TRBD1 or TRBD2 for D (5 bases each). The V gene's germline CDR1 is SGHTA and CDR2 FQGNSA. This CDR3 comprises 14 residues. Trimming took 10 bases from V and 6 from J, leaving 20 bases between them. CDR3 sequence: CATSSDLGVDTQYF. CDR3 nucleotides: TGTGCCACGTCATCGGACTTGGGGGTTGATACGCAGTATTTT.

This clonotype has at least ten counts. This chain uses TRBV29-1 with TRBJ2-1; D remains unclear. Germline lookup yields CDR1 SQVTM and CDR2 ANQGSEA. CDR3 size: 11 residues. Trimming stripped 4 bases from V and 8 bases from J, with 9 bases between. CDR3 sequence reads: CSVASRDEQFF. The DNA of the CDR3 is TGCAGCGTTGCTTCTAGAGATGAGCAGTTCTTC.

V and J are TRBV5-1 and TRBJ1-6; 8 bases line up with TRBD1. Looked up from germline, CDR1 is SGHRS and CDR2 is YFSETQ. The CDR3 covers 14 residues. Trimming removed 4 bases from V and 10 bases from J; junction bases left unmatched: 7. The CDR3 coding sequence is TGCGCCAGCAGCCTAGGACAGGGTGGCTCACCCCTCCACTTT. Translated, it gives CASSLGQGGSPLHF.

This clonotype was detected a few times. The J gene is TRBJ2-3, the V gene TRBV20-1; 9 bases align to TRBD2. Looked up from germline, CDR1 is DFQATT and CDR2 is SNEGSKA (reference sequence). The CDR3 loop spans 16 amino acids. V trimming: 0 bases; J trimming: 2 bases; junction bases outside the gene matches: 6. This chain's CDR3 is CSARDRRLAATDTQYF. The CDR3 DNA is TGCAGTGCTAGAGATCGGAGACTAGCGGCCACAGATACGCAGTATTTT.